The rows below give T cell receptor beta chains drawn from one sample of a study of T cells in Graves' hyperthyroidism and ophthalmopathy. TCRdb processed the multiplex PCR reads anew with MiXCR; each CDR3 protein has one entry. In the table there are fewer than 850,000 distinct CDR3 sequences, 15% to 20% of which are singletons. Sequenced input: blood. The receptor set was obtained from a man aged 50 to 60 with Graves' hyperthyroidism. The CDR3 runs from the conserved cysteine through the conserved F or W. Fields, in order: V gene, J gene, clone size, CDR3 protein. Clone size is not always given. Where it is, it says once, few, many or a class for expanded clones.

TRBV19	TRBJ2-2	-	CASSIGSGRITGELFF
TRBV7-9	TRBJ2-5	many	CASSLGVGLRETQYF
TRBV20-1	TRBJ1-4	few	CSAPTGANEKLFF
TRBV7-9	TRBJ2-3	-	CASSLLSSSTDTQYF
TRBV4-1	TRBJ2-1	few	CASKRDGSYNEQFF
TRBV18	TRBJ1-4	few	CASSTNLDRGEEKLFF
TRBV13	TRBJ2-2	few	CASSSLTGEGAGELFF
TRBV2	TRBJ2-2	-	CASSEVAGANTGELFF
TRBV27	TRBJ2-7	many	CASSLYPRVYEQYF
TRBV15	TRBJ2-7	-	CATSREPNRDEQYF
TRBV12-3/TRBV12-4	TRBJ1-2	few	CASSPYLRGADYGYTF
TRBV5-1	TRBJ2-4	-	CASSSKTGAPNIQYF
TRBV12-3/TRBV12-4	TRBJ1-1	many	CASNPGTASTEAFF
TRBV6-5	TRBJ2-3	few	CASSYPGADTQYF
TRBV28	TRBJ1-6	few	CASRPGPPEVYNSPLHF
TRBV5-1	TRBJ2-5	few	CASSAEDQETQYF
TRBV5-5	TRBJ2-7	many	CASSLNLAGDEQYF
TRBV7-8	TRBJ2-6	few	CASSLSRTLLANVLTF
TRBV9	TRBJ2-2	-	CASSYRTGGFGELFF
TRBV12-5	TRBJ2-5	many	CASGLSLAGVETQYF
TRBV29-1	TRBJ2-3	many	CSVDASGRTDTQYF
TRBV29-1	TRBJ2-7	many	CSVLAGHSYEQYF
TRBV2	TRBJ1-1	many	CASSAQGHLEAFF
TRBV12-3/TRBV12-4	TRBJ2-1	many	CASSLSHIAGGPSSSYNEQFF
TRBV20-1	TRBJ2-7	once	CSATVVAYEQYF
TRBV16	TRBJ2-5	-	CASRYERDSSRTSFQYF
TRBV24-1	TRBJ2-7	-	CATQGPLTYEQYF
TRBV19	TRBJ2-7	many	CASRVANSYEQYF
TRBV3-1	TRBJ1-2	-	CASSLDRGTGYGYTF
TRBV28	TRBJ2-2	many	CASSWTGSTPKLFF
TRBV2	TRBJ2-2	many	CASISSGSGTGELFF
TRBV27	TRBJ2-2	many	CASSLGVGELFF
TRBV6-1	TRBJ2-7	many	CASSPWDSGKYEQYF
TRBV27	TRBJ1-2	many	CASSLRGSGGYGYTF
TRBV12-3/TRBV12-4	TRBJ2-1	-	CASSWEGSRVYNEQFF
TRBV20-1	TRBJ2-7	-	CSARDPSGRSSYEQYF
TRBV20-1	TRBJ1-1	many	CSARQGSTEAFF
TRBV18	TRBJ2-7	-	CASSPVAGGRREQYF
TRBV5-6	TRBJ1-2	few	CASSISRGANYGYTF
TRBV20-1	TRBJ2-1	many	CSALGTSGIYNEQFF
TRBV7-8	TRBJ2-7	few	CASSSQQGTWYEQYF
TRBV28	TRBJ2-7	many	CASSLLSGSEQYF
TRBV20-1	TRBJ2-2	many	CSASGREVVDTGELFF
TRBV30	TRBJ2-2	few	CAWEDRGGGELFF
TRBV5-4	TRBJ2-5	-	CASMDIAETQESQYF
TRBV28	TRBJ2-2	many	CASTWSAGELFF
TRBV11-2	TRBJ1-5	-	CASSYAVAQPQHF
TRBV5-4	TRBJ2-3	few	CASSASSGDTDTQYF